A selection of T cell receptor beta chains follows, all from one sample in a study of T cell responses to AZD1222 COVID-19 vaccine. The method was immunoSEQ multiplex PCR; TCRdb's version includes in-frame clones alone and lacks a portion of them. The sample records 110,000 or so clones, 88% being singletons. The sequenced sample was peripheral blood, obtained on day 0 of AZD1222 vaccination. All receptors come from an adult in good health. CDR3s include the opening cysteine and the closing phenylalanine or tryptophan.

v_gene: TRBV6-5
j_gene: TRBJ1-2
CDR3aa: CASTLGQGYGYTF

v_gene: TRBV6-2/TRBV6-3
j_gene: TRBJ2-2
CDR3aa: CASSFGQGWNTGELFF

v_gene: TRBV28
j_gene: TRBJ2-4
CDR3aa: CASSFIGTANLAKNIQYF

v_gene: TRBV30
j_gene: TRBJ1-1
CDR3aa: CAWSVQGMNTEAFF

v_gene: TRBV7-2
j_gene: TRBJ2-2
CDR3aa: CASSLAGAGERAGELFF

v_gene: TRBV28
j_gene: TRBJ2-7
CDR3aa: CASTLGGSSYEQYF

v_gene: TRBV28
j_gene: TRBJ2-7
CDR3aa: CASRTGHGYEQYF

v_gene: TRBV4-1
j_gene: TRBJ1-2
CDR3aa: CASSPGDGYTF

v_gene: TRBV27
j_gene: TRBJ2-7
CDR3aa: CASSSLAGGQGIEQYF

v_gene: TRBV29-1
j_gene: TRBJ1-1
CDR3aa: CSVKPGQGETEAFF

v_gene: TRBV21-1
j_gene: TRBJ2-7
CDR3aa: CASSSRDRAGYEQYF

v_gene: TRBV24-1
j_gene: TRBJ2-1
CDR3aa: CATSSSSYNEQFF

v_gene: TRBV6-6
j_gene: .
CDR3aa: CASSYPNRGATYEQYF

v_gene: TRBV5-1
j_gene: TRBJ2-5
CDR3aa: CASSSTPGSETQYF

v_gene: TRBV15
j_gene: TRBJ2-7
CDR3aa: CATSRDKRTSGRLHEQYF

v_gene: TRBV7-2
j_gene: TRBJ2-7
CDR3aa: CASSLVGRAGVEQYF

v_gene: TRBV14
j_gene: TRBJ1-6
CDR3aa: CASSQDLNANSPLHF

v_gene: TRBV4-1
j_gene: TRBJ1-4
CDR3aa: CASSPGQDNEKLFF

v_gene: TRBV19
j_gene: TRBJ2-2
CDR3aa: CASNDQGARTGELFF

v_gene: TRBV10-3
j_gene: TRBJ2-3
CDR3aa: CAISGLAGSTDTQYF

v_gene: TRBV27
j_gene: TRBJ1-5
CDR3aa: CASRPTGGQPQHF

v_gene: TRBV3-1/TRBV3-2
j_gene: TRBJ2-7
CDR3aa: CASSLQPGRGGYYEQYF

v_gene: TRBV18
j_gene: TRBJ2-5
CDR3aa: CASSPSPGQVGETQYF

v_gene: TRBV24-1
j_gene: TRBJ2-1
CDR3aa: CATGGTVKNEQFF

v_gene: TRBV5-1
j_gene: TRBJ2-3
CDR3aa: CASSRAGETDTQYF

v_gene: TRBV7-9
j_gene: TRBJ2-7
CDR3aa: CASSFRQGITYEQYF

v_gene: TRBV6-5
j_gene: TRBJ2-7
CDR3aa: CASTLRTGHEQYF

v_gene: TRBV19
j_gene: TRBJ1-5
CDR3aa: CASSSLAGLGLAQHF

v_gene: TRBV5-4
j_gene: TRBJ1-1
CDR3aa: CASSPQGQSNTEAFF

v_gene: TRBV7-2
j_gene: TRBJ2-7
CDR3aa: CASRPQRVGSYEQYF

v_gene: TRBV19
j_gene: TRBJ1-1
CDR3aa: CASRRTTDGAFF

v_gene: TRBV28
j_gene: TRBJ2-4
CDR3aa: CATTTGVDIQYF

v_gene: TRBV6-6
j_gene: TRBJ2-2
CDR3aa: CASSSGLAVNTGELFF

v_gene: TRBV4-1
j_gene: TRBJ2-3
CDR3aa: CASSSRGAPDTQYF

v_gene: TRBV24-1
j_gene: TRBJ2-7
CDR3aa: CATSDGRQVEQYF

v_gene: TRBV9
j_gene: TRBJ2-1
CDR3aa: CASSAREKTYNEQFF

v_gene: TRBV11-2
j_gene: TRBJ2-1
CDR3aa: CASSSGQNNEQFF

v_gene: TRBV27
j_gene: TRBJ2-3
CDR3aa: CASTRLSGAVTDTQYF

v_gene: TRBV6-5
j_gene: TRBJ1-1
CDR3aa: CASTGRTTEAFF

v_gene: TRBV24-1
j_gene: TRBJ1-5
CDR3aa: CATSDYRGDQPQHF

v_gene: TRBV5-1
j_gene: TRBJ2-2
CDR3aa: CASSLAPPTGELFF

v_gene: TRBV7-2
j_gene: TRBJ1-6
CDR3aa: CASSLGQAAGNNSPLHF

v_gene: TRBV3-1/TRBV3-2
j_gene: TRBJ2-1
CDR3aa: CASSQQGVDEQFF

v_gene: TRBV19
j_gene: TRBJ1-2
CDR3aa: CASSKGADLGYTF

v_gene: TRBV6-5
j_gene: TRBJ2-3
CDR3aa: CASSLSGRGTDTQYF

v_gene: TRBV6-2/TRBV6-3
j_gene: TRBJ1-1
CDR3aa: CASSYSVRAHTEAFF

v_gene: TRBV28
j_gene: TRBJ1-2
CDR3aa: CATLKGGLYGYTF

v_gene: TRBV19
j_gene: TRBJ2-3
CDR3aa: CASTGQGRADTQYF

v_gene: TRBV24-1
j_gene: TRBJ1-2
CDR3aa: CATSDSGVGGYTF

v_gene: TRBV21-1
j_gene: TRBJ2-2
CDR3aa: CASSKVRTTPTGELFF

v_gene: TRBV20-1
j_gene: TRBJ2-7
CDR3aa: CSASRSLAGVGEQYF

v_gene: TRBV19
j_gene: TRBJ2-7
CDR3aa: CASSAGQAYEQYF

v_gene: TRBV18
j_gene: TRBJ2-7
CDR3aa: CASSPLETGTGGGEYF

v_gene: TRBV19
j_gene: TRBJ2-1
CDR3aa: CASSTDGGSYNEQFF

v_gene: TRBV10-1
j_gene: TRBJ2-3
CDR3aa: CASSDSTRADTQYF

v_gene: TRBV28
j_gene: TRBJ2-4
CDR3aa: CASSPHPSLAKNIQYF

v_gene: TRBV6-5
j_gene: TRBJ1-2
CDR3aa: CASSLGTQGRGYTF

v_gene: TRBV11-1
j_gene: TRBJ2-5
CDR3aa: CASSFGTGAGETQYF

v_gene: TRBV12-3/TRBV12-4
j_gene: TRBJ1-2
CDR3aa: CASSLGGFDGYTF